Listed below are T cell receptor beta chains from one sample, sequenced in a study of cytomegalovirus exposure and HLA in healthy donors. Clones were sequenced by immunoSEQ multiplex PCR, and TCRdb holds only the in-frame ones, with some missing. Of about 120,000 clones listed, about 68% are singletons. Source material: PBMCs. These receptors all stem from a woman aged 40 to 55 in good health and CMV-seropositive. CDR3s include the opening cysteine and the closing phenylalanine or tryptophan. Each record gives: V gene, J gene, clone size, D gene, CDR3 protein, CDR3 DNA. A D gene is named only where the DNA matches it firmly. Size values are once, few and many counts, or a class for expanded clones, and some rows have none.

TRBV6-1,TRBJ1-5,-,TRBD1,CASKGQVNQPQHF,TGTGCCAGCAAAGGACAGGTTAATCAGCCCCAGCATTTT
TRBV5-1,TRBJ1-5,-,-,CASSPTGQDQPQHF,TGCGCCAGCAGCCCGACAGGTCAGGATCAGCCCCAGCATTTT
TRBV19,TRBJ1-5,-,-,CASSIVGFNQPQHF,TGTGCCAGTAGTATCGTGGGCTTCAATCAGCCCCAGCATTTT
TRBV6-1,TRBJ1-1,-,-,CASSKGWGFTEAFF,TGTGCCAGCAGTAAGGGGTGGGGTTTTACTGAAGCTTTCTTT
TRBV29-1,TRBJ2-5,-,TRBD1,CSVRDSQETQYF,TGCAGCGTCCGGGACAGCCAAGAGACCCAGTACTTC
TRBV7-9,TRBJ2-1,-,-,CASTPPVDEQFF,TGTGCCAGCACCCCTCCGGTCGATGAGCAGTTCTTC
TRBV4-1,TRBJ1-6,-,-,CASRLGLSSSYNSPLHF,TGCGCCAGCAGACTCGGACTCTCAAGCTCCTATAATTCACCCCTCCACTTT
TRBV18,TRBJ2-7,-,-,CASSPRGSSYEQYF,TGTGCCAGCTCACCACGGGGCAGCTCCTACGAGCAGTACTTC
TRBV28,TRBJ2-1,few,TRBD2,CASSHAKIAGASYNEQFF,TGTGCCAGCAGCCACGCGAAGATAGCGGGAGCATCCTACAATGAGCAGTTCTTC
TRBV6-1,TRBJ2-3,once,-,CASRRTGRPTQYF,TGTGCCAGCAGGAGAACTGGGAGACCTACGCAGTATTTT
TRBV9,TRBJ2-1,-,TRBD1,CASTGTGHNEQFF,TGTGCCAGCACCGGGACAGGCCACAATGAGCAGTTCTTC
TRBV28,TRBJ2-1,-,TRBD2,CASSFGGSGRRSSYNEQFF,TGTGCCAGCAGTTTCGGTGGTAGCGGGAGGCGGAGCTCCTACAATGAGCAGTTCTTC
TRBV18,TRBJ1-1,few,-,CASSREGNLNTEAFF,TGTGCCAGCTCACGCGAGGGTAACTTGAACACTGAAGCTTTCTTT
TRBV5-1,TRBJ2-1,-,TRBD2,CASRSQIAGGYNEQFF,TGCGCCAGCCGATCACAGATAGCGGGGGGCTACAATGAGCAGTTCTTC
TRBV2,TRBJ2-3,-,TRBD1,CASSEQTGTPDTQYF,TGTGCCAGCAGTGAACAGACAGGGACCCCAGATACGCAGTATTTT
TRBV5-1,TRBJ1-5,-,TRBD1,CASSAGQQQPQHF,TGCGCCAGCAGCGCGGGACAGCAACAGCCCCAGCATTTT
TRBV2,TRBJ2-1,few,TRBD2,CASSEGELAGTHFF,TGTGCCAGCAGTGAAGGAGAACTAGCGGGAACCCATTTCTTC
TRBV6-5,TRBJ2-3,-,-,CASSYARSTDTQYF,TGTGCCAGCAGTTACGCCAGGAGCACAGATACGCAGTATTTT
TRBV29-1,TRBJ1-1,-,-,CSAGTLGGTEAFF,TGCAGCGCCGGTACCCTGGGAGGCACTGAAGCTTTCTTT
TRBV9,TRBJ2-1,-,TRBD2,CASSVGLAGAYNEQFF,TGTGCCAGCAGCGTAGGACTAGCGGGAGCCTACAATGAGCAGTTCTTC
TRBV11-3,TRBJ2-1,-,TRBD1,CASSSRQGPQFF,TGTGCCAGCAGCTCGAGACAGGGGCCGCAGTTCTTC
TRBV29-1,TRBJ1-1,once,-,CSVERDWASGTEAFF,TGCAGCGTTGAACGGGACTGGGCATCCGGCACTGAAGCTTTCTTT
TRBV5-5,TRBJ1-2,-,TRBD1,CASSPGQAIYGYTF,TGTGCCAGCAGCCCTGGACAGGCGATCTATGGCTACACCTTC
TRBV4-3,TRBJ1-2,few,TRBD1,CASSQRQGIYGYTF,TGCGCCAGCAGCCAGAGACAGGGAATATATGGCTACACCTTC
TRBV19,TRBJ1-6,few,TRBD1,CASSLQGDRANSPLHF,TGTGCCAGTAGTCTTCAGGGGGACAGGGCCAATTCACCCCTCCACTTT
TRBV4-2,TRBJ2-5,-,TRBD2,CASSLGVSGSQETQYF,TGTGCCAGCAGCCTGGGCGTTAGCGGGAGCCAGGAGACCCAGTACTTC
TRBV20-1,TRBJ2-5,once,TRBD1,CSAVTGQTQYF,TGCAGTGCCGTGACAGGGCAGACCCAGTACTTC
TRBV9,TRBJ2-1,-,TRBD2,CASSAGLAVDNEQFF,TGTGCCAGCAGCGCAGGTCTAGCGGTAGACAATGAGCAGTTCTTC
TRBV7-2,TRBJ2-3,-,-,CASTRGLILTDTQYF,TGTGCCAGCACCAGGGGTTTAATTCTCACAGATACGCAGTATTTT
TRBV27,TRBJ2-5,-,-,CASSPSSGVRETQYF,TGTGCCAGCAGTCCCTCATCCGGAGTAAGAGAGACCCAGTACTTC
TRBV19,TRBJ1-6,once,-,CASNSRVGRELHF,TGTGCCAGTAATTCCCGCGTTGGACGGGAACTCCACTTT
TRBV9,TRBJ2-7,-,TRBD1,CASSASGTGGYEQYF,TGTGCCAGCAGCGCCTCCGGGACAGGGGGCTACGAGCAGTACTTC
TRBV7-2,TRBJ2-6,-,TRBD1,CASSSRQGTSGANVLTF,TGTGCCAGCAGCTCGCGACAGGGTACCTCTGGGGCCAACGTCCTGACTTTC
TRBV7-2,TRBJ2-1,-,TRBD2,CASSIRAGGHSSYNEQFF,TGTGCCAGCAGCATCCGAGCGGGAGGACACTCCTCCTACAATGAGCAGTTCTTC
TRBV7-2,TRBJ1-6,few,-,CASSLVHRSYNSPLHF,TGTGCCAGCAGCTTAGTTCACAGGTCCTATAATTCACCCCTCCACTTT
TRBV6-5,TRBJ1-1,few,TRBD1,CASSSDRGVAEAFF,TGTGCCAGCAGTTCGGACAGGGGAGTCGCTGAAGCTTTCTTT
TRBV4-1,TRBJ2-5,few,-,CASSHPAVQETQYF,TGCGCCAGCAGCCACCCAGCGGTTCAAGAGACCCAGTACTTC
TRBV27,TRBJ2-7,-,-,CASSQGSNEQYF,TGTGCCAGCAGTCAGGGATCGAACGAGCAGTACTTC
TRBV18,TRBJ2-1,-,TRBD2,CASSPTSGVYNEQFF,TGTGCCAGCTCACCCACTAGCGGGGTGTACAATGAGCAGTTCTTC
TRBV13,TRBJ2-2,few,-,CASSYRVTGELFF,TGTGCCAGCAGCTACAGGGTTACCGGGGAGCTGTTTTTT
TRBV27,TRBJ2-3,-,-,CASSSIGNTQYF,TGTGCCAGCAGCTCAATCGGTAATACGCAGTATTTT
TRBV7-9,TRBJ1-5,-,-,CASSLSGNQPQHF,TGTGCCAGCAGCTTGAGCGGGAATCAGCCCCAGCATTTT
TRBV9,TRBJ1-2,-,-,CASSGEGGRRGYTF,TGTGCCAGCAGCGGAGAGGGGGGGCGCCGGGGCTACACCTTC
TRBV5-4,TRBJ2-5,-,TRBD1,CASSLGGTAQETQYF,TGTGCCAGCAGCTTGGGTGGGACAGCTCAAGAGACCCAGTACTTC
TRBV4-1,TRBJ2-6,few,TRBD2,CASKWNIAGGLRGANVLTF,TGCGCCAGCAAATGGAACATAGCGGGAGGGTTGAGGGGGGCCAACGTCCTGACTTTC
TRBV4-1,TRBJ2-2,once,TRBD2,CASSLLAGGANTGELFF,TGCGCCAGCAGCCTGCTAGCGGGAGGTGCGAACACCGGGGAGCTGTTTTTT
TRBV5-1,TRBJ1-1,-,-,CASSLGGGVSTLNTEAFF,TGCGCCAGCAGCTTGGGGGGGGGCGTTTCGACCCTGAACACTGAAGCTTTCTTT
TRBV4-3,TRBJ2-2,-,TRBD2,CASSQRLADTGELFF,TGCGCCAGCAGCCAGCGGCTAGCGGACACCGGGGAGCTGTTTTTT
TRBV6-5,TRBJ2-7,-,-,CASQTVGGAYEQYF,TGTGCCAGCCAGACAGTAGGGGGGGCCTACGAGCAGTACTTC
TRBV6-4,TRBJ2-3,few,-,CATKGAEADTQYF,TGTGCCACCAAAGGCGCTGAGGCAGATACGCAGTATTTT
TRBV27,TRBJ1-2,few,-,CATYSSYGYTF,TGTGCCACATACAGCAGCTATGGCTACACCTTC
TRBV4-2,TRBJ2-3,-,TRBD2,CASSKRLAGGTDTQYF,TGTGCCAGCAGCAAAAGACTAGCGGGGGGCACAGATACGCAGTATTTT
TRBV5-1,TRBJ1-2,-,-,CASNPGSGGTNYGYTF,TGCGCCAGCAACCCTGGTTCGGGGGGAACTAACTATGGCTACACCTTC
TRBV27,TRBJ1-1,-,-,CASSWGLMNTEAFF,TGTGCCAGCAGTTGGGGCCTAATGAACACTGAAGCTTTCTTT
TRBV19,TRBJ1-1,few,-,CASSWGGDNTEAFF,TGTGCCAGTAGTTGGGGGGGTGACAACACTGAAGCTTTCTTT
TRBV7-9,TRBJ2-1,-,-,CASSLVTGDEQFF,TGTGCCAGCAGCTTAGTAACCGGGGATGAGCAGTTCTTC
TRBV25-1,TRBJ2-7,once,TRBD1,CASSDVRGQSYEQYF,TGTGCCAGCAGTGATGTAAGGGGGCAATCCTACGAGCAGTACTTC
TRBV4-2,TRBJ2-3,-,TRBD2,CASSQGLAGKGISTDTQYF,TGTGCCAGCAGCCAAGGACTAGCGGGAAAGGGAATTAGCACAGATACGCAGTATTTT
TRBV5-1,TRBJ1-1,-,TRBD1,CASSWDRADRNTEAFF,TGCGCCAGCAGCTGGGACAGGGCAGATAGGAACACTGAAGCTTTCTTT